The 3 T cell receptor beta chains presented below share a single source sample, sequenced in a study of beta chain features in type 1 diabetes. TCRB transcripts that were expressed got sequenced, as all of the isolated RNA had been reverse transcribed. Only in-frame clones appear in the TCRdb table, and some are missing; sequencing was by immunoSEQ multiplex PCR. The sample has 350,000 to 400,000 clones, over 13% seen once. The sequencing input was naive CD4+ T cells from blood. These receptors originate from a woman between 18 and 30 years old in good health.

V is TRBV7-2 and J is TRBJ2-1; the D gene is possibly TRBD1 (5 bases). Germline CDR1 reads SGHTA; CDR2 reads FQGNSA. V gave up 5 bases and J gave up 6 bases, with 20 bases separating them. CDR3 length equals 16 residues. The CDR3 is CASSPQPRALRNEQFF. CDR3 bases: TGTGCCAGCAGCCCCCAGCCCAGGGCCCTACGCAATGAGCAGTTCTTC.

The V and J genes are TRBV5-6 and TRBJ2-7; D is undetermined. The V gene lost 1 base and the J gene lost 3 bases, with 8 bases spanning the gap. The CDR3 is made up of 13 amino acids. Per germline, CDR1 SGHDT and CDR2 YYEEEE. In DNA, the CDR3 is TGTGCCAGCAGCTTGATACGGGTCTACGAGCAGTACTTC. Amino acids: CASSLIRVYEQYF.

This clone was found a few times. This chain links TRBV9 with TRBJ2-2; 11 bases fit TRBD2. Germline V CDR1 and CDR2: SGDLS, YYNGEE. The trim removed 3 bases at V and 2 bases at J, leaving 3 bases unmatched. This CDR3 is built from 16 residues. The CDR3 spells CASSAGTSGNTGELFF. CDR3 DNA sequence: TGTGCCAGCAGCGCCGGGACTAGCGGAAACACCGGGGAGCTGTTTTTT.